This T cell receptor (beta chain) was profiled in a study of blood T cells in healthy people across ages (dated by TCRdb to the mid-2010s). For the wider study: In model experiments, roughly one uniquely barcoded TCR beta cDNA molecule per two T cells was captured by template switching. The study measured age-related changes in TCR beta repertoire diversity using deep sequencing normalized with unique cDNA molecular identifiers. The donors were split into four age groups: young (average around 15 years), middle-aged (about 40), aged (more than 60) and long-lived (over 80). Donors of different ages were randomly distributed across sequencing lanes to avoid experimental bias. For two donors (one aged 18 to 29 and one aged 80 or older), the study analyzed two additional independent replicas of 1 million unique cDNA reads from the same blood draw.

The protocol used for the library was 5' RACE. The instrument given in TCRdb is Illumina HiSeq 2500. A second PCR of roughly 6 to 11 cycles was performed with a sample-barcoded 5' primer and a J-beta primer mix. A template-switch 5' adaptor carrying 12 random nucleotides introduced a unique molecular identifier onto each TCR beta cDNA molecule. At least 2.5 million CDR3-containing paired-end reads were obtained from each sample. First-strand cDNA synthesis was performed from all RNA using the Mint cDNA synthesis kit, with priming by a TRBC-specific oligonucleotide. All cDNA was treated with uracil-DNA glycosylase and then went through a first 18-cycle PCR with the universal primers M1SS and BC2_uni_R. The original methods were these. Each sample was normalized by randomly selecting 1 million high-quality reads, each carrying a distinct molecular identifier. Reads sharing molecular identifiers were discarded rather than binned into consensus sequences. MiTCR, with a Q25 quality threshold and the strictest error-elimination algorithm, was used for CDR3 identification, clonotype clustering and error correction. Lower-bound total TCR beta diversity was estimated with a nonparametric unseen species model using Euler transformation. Through fastp at Q25 and MiXCR, TCRdb rebuilt clones from the public reads, retaining in-frame beta chains. Rows with a matching CDR3 protein are joined into one entry that keeps the most common DNA and genes. Clone size and V and J calls follow TCRdb, not the original study. The sample contains some 1.5 million distinct CDR3 sequences, under 55% of them found a single time. The ten largest make up about 3.8% of the sample.

On the study overall, not on this receptor specifically: Because the CMV infection status of the donors was unknown, age-related changes in expanded clonotypes may potentially have been confounded. Since profiling was done on bulk unsorted PBMCs, naive and antigen-experienced compartments could not be conclusively compared. There was a strong correlation between observed TCR beta diversity and the percentage of naive T cells measured by flow cytometry. As age increased, observed TCR beta diversity per million T cells dropped in a roughly linear way, and a significant reduction was already evident by age about 40. Compared with the aged group, more naive CD4+ T cells, fewer expanded clones and increased TCR diversity were shown by the long-lived group, suggesting age selection. Estimates of total diversity from one million sequenced T cells were regarded as lower bounds and underestimates.

Remarks on this clonotype: It lacks a known antigen. Sequence at one end of the junction differs from germline and may be a read error.

Donors were 30 to 45 systemically healthy Caucasian individuals from Russia aged roughly 6 to 95 years. Around 10 milliliters of peripheral blood were collected from each donor into EDTA-treated Vacutainer tubes. Ficoll-Paque density-gradient centrifugation was used to isolate PBMCs, with at least 6.5 million obtained per sample. Total RNA was extracted from PBMCs with Trizol reagent, with at least 6 micrograms obtained per sample. For every donor, flow cytometry on a PBMC aliquot measured the percentage of naive CD45RAhigh/CD27high T cells. Taken from cysteine to phenylalanine, the CDR3 has 12 residues. Only CDR3 DNA remains: 36 bases, in frame from the first base. CDR1 and CDR2 are drawn from the germline V gene: SGHTA, FQGNSA.

The sequenced material came from blood. The receptor's source is a woman under 30 in good health. This chain is built from TRBV7-2 and TRBJ2-3; no confident D gene assignment can be made. The sequenced DNA: TGCGCCGGCAGCCCTTACACAGATACGCAATATTTT. It specifies CAGSPYTDTQYF.